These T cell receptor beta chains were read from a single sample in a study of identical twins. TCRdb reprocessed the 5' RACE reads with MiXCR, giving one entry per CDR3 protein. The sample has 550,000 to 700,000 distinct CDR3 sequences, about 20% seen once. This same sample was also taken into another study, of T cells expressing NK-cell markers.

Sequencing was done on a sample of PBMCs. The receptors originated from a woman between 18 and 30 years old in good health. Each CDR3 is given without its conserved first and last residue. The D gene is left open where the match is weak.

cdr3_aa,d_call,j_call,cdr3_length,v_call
ASSEGAAYGNEQF,.,TRBJ2-1,13,TRBV6-1
AISEDRVGEAF,TRBD1,TRBJ1-1,11,TRBV10-3
ASSLDASSTDTQY,.,TRBJ2-3,13,TRBV5-1
SASRLAAAYEQY,TRBD2,TRBJ2-7,12,TRBV20-1
ASSRLGGHEQF,.,TRBJ2-1,11,TRBV12-3/TRBV12-4
SVEGVAGVGSYNEQF,TRBD2,TRBJ2-1,15,TRBV29-1
ASRRDRVTEAF,TRBD1,TRBJ1-1,11,TRBV10-3
ASSQALGGTYNEQF,.,TRBJ2-1,14,TRBV4-1
ASSSGPEGEQY,.,TRBJ2-7,11,TRBV12-3/TRBV12-4
ASSSPGQGTDTQY,TRBD1,TRBJ2-3,13,TRBV28
ASSPRGWSNTEAF,.,TRBJ1-1,13,TRBV28
ASSGGTDSKNIQY,.,TRBJ2-4,13,TRBV9
SASNRGSGYEQY,TRBD1,TRBJ2-7,12,TRBV20-1
SARKGGGYNEQF,TRBD2,TRBJ2-1,12,TRBV20-1
ASSLRLLYEQY,.,TRBJ2-7,11,TRBV5-6
ASSVGGGSGLF,.,TRBJ2-2,11,TRBV9
ASSSTGGGFEQF,.,TRBJ2-1,12,TRBV7-2
AIRGVSYNEQF,.,TRBJ2-1,11,TRBV10-3
ASSLDLAGAGSYNEQF,.,TRBJ2-1,16,TRBV11-2
ASSLALGRRGQGPYNEQF,TRBD1,TRBJ2-1,18,TRBV7-2
ASSPLRSRGAEAF,.,TRBJ1-1,13,TRBV7-2
SGSRASGGDEQF,TRBD2,TRBJ2-1,12,TRBV20-1
SASMYNEQF,.,TRBJ2-1,9,TRBV20-1
ASSKAIIGSGTYNEQF,.,TRBJ2-1,16,TRBV21-1
ASSELAGGDTQY,TRBD2,TRBJ2-3,12,TRBV12-3/TRBV12-4
ASRGLSHEQY,.,TRBJ2-7,10,TRBV12-3/TRBV12-4